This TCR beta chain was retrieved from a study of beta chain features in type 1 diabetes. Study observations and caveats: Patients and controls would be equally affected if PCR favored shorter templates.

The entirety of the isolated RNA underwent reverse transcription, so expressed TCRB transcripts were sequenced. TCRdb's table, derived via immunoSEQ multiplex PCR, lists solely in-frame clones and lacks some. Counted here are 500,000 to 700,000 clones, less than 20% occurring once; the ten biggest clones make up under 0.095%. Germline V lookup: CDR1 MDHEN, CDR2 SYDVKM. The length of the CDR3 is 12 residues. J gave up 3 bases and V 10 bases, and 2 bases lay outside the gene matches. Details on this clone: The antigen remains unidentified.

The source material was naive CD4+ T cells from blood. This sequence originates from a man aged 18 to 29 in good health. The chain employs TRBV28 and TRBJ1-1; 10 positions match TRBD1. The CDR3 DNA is TGTGCCACCGGGACAGGGGACACTGAAGCTTTCTTT. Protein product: CATGTGDTEAFF.